The sample holds one count of the clone carrying this TCR beta chain. Germline CDR1 is LGHNA and CDR2 is YNFKEQ. The CDR3 is 14 amino acids. V dropped 5 bases and J dropped 4; count of bases not matched to a gene: 6. These data come from a study of blood T cell repertoires in COVID-19. In the study overall: Samples representing acute and convalescent COVID-19 were sourced from the United States, Italy and Spain. The cDNA or gDNA used as material had been derived from T cells, B-cell-depleted T cells, or PBMCs.

In the study's own analysis: Reference gene primer amplification yielded estimated nucleated cell counts. Assay used: immunoSEQ multiplex PCR; TCRdb lists only in-frame clones, some missing. The V and J calls and the clone size are those of that table, but D and trimming were determined from the DNA. The repertoire holds around 30,000 clones, with 87% as singletons. Sequenced input: peripheral blood. This receptor was obtained from a human donor in a cohort sampled during active COVID-19. The donor label of this sample is uncertain. This chain links TRBV4-2 with TRBJ2-5; 8 bases are shared with TRBD1. CDR3 nucleotides: TGTGCCAGCAGCTTTGCCGGACAGGGAGAGACCCAGTACTTC. Encoded protein: CASSFAGQGETQYF.